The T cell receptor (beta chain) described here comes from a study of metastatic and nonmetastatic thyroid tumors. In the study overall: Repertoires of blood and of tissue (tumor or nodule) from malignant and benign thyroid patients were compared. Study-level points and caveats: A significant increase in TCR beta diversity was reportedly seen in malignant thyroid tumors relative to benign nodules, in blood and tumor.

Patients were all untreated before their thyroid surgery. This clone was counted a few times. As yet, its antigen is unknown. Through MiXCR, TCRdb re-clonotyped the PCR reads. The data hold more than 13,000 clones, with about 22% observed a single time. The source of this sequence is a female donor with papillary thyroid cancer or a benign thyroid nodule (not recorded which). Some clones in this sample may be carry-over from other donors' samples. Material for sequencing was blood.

CDR3 sequence: CASSLPGNEQFF. CDR3 nucleotides: TGTGCCAGCAGCCTCCCGGGGAATGAGCAGTTCTTC. The chain has TRBV28 and TRBJ2-1; the D gene is possibly TRBD2 (5 bases). CDR3 length: 12 amino acids. V lost 6 bases to trimming and J lost 7 bases, with 10 bases between them. Germline V CDR1 and CDR2: MDHEN, SYDVKM.